This T cell receptor beta chain was captured by sequencing in a study of blood T cell repertoires in COVID-19. Original analysis: Nucleated cell counts were estimated from reference gene primer amplification. The data were produced by immunoSEQ multiplex PCR, yet TCRdb's version contains in-frame clones alone and is incomplete. V and J calls and clone size are copied from that table; D and trimming were computed from the DNA. The table records 250,000 or so clones, over 80% of them present only once. This receptor was obtained from a woman between 35 and 50 years old who had recovered from COVID-19. Sequenced input: peripheral blood.

CDR3 bases: TGTGCCAGCACTCGGACAGGGGTCGGGGAAGCTTTCTTT. Translating it yields CASTRTGVGEAFF. The genes are TRBV6-5 and TRBJ1-1, with 9 bases identical to TRBD1. The CDR3 contains 13 residues. Trimming at V came to 7 bases and at J to 8 bases, leaving 8 bases not matched to a gene. The V gene's germline CDR1 is MNHEY and CDR2 SVGAGI.